The 23 T cell receptor beta chains below come from one sample, sequenced in a study of tissue T cells after allogeneic stem cell transplantation. The repertoire was sequenced with immunoSEQ multiplex PCR; TCRdb's copy has only in-frame clones and lacks some. The repertoire holds 40,000 to 50,000 clones, around 70% seen once, with 0.5% to 0.6% in the top ten. The sequenced material came from sorted cells pooled from one or two spleens. The origin of the receptors is a pool of C57BL/6 mice in good health.

A remark on this clone: The gene names here belong to mouse. The read ends 1 residue shy of where the CDR3 ends; the end is completed using the germline J gene. This chain joins TRBV2 and TRBJ2-3; D gene unclear. Germline V gene lookup returns CDR1 LGHNA and CDR2 YSYQKL. This CDR3 spans 15 amino acids. V dropped 0 bases and J dropped 2 bases, with 9 bases sitting between them. The part of the CDR3 DNA that was read is TGTGCCAGCAGCCAAGAGAGGCCCTATGCAGAAACGCTGTAT. This sequence encodes CASSQERPYAETLY. The full CDR3 protein reads CASSQERPYAETLYF.

As concerns this clone: The genes are named according to mouse. The read gets to within 1 residue of the CDR3 end, and the germline J gene fills in the rest. This CDR3 is also generated by other DNA sequences in the sample. The chain links TRBV12-1 to TRBJ2-5; D is uncertain. CDR3 length: 16 residues. Looked up from germline, CDR1 is SGHSN and CDR2 is HYEKVE. Deletions cut 4 bases from V and 0 bases from J, with 16 bases between. The part of the CDR3 DNA that was read is TGTGCCAGCTCCCCCATGGCAGGAGATAACCAAGACACCCAGTAC. Its translation: CASSPMAGDNQDTQY. The entire CDR3 is CASSPMAGDNQDTQYF. The full variable domain, with the rest looked up from reference TRBV12-1 and TRBJ2-5, is DSGVVQSPRHIIKEKGGRSVLTCIPISGHSNVVWYQQTLGKELKFLIQHYEKVERDKGFLPSRFSVQQFDDYHSEMNMSALELEDSAMYFCASSPMAGDNQDTQYFGPGTRLLVL.

Note on this clone: Germline and genes here are mouse. The read halts 1 residue ahead of the CDR3 end, with the missing end drawn from the germline J gene. The chain is built from TRBV3 and TRBJ1-1; D might be TRBD1 (5 bases). Germline CDR1 is SNHLY and CDR2 is FYNGKV (reference sequence). CDR3 size: 14 residues. Trimming removed 3 bases from V and 4 bases from J, with 12 bases in between. CDR3 DNA, as far as it was read: TGTGCCAGCAGCTTGGGGGGAGAGAGCACAGAAGTCTTC. It specifies CASSLGGESTEVF. From start to end, the CDR3 is CASSLGGESTEVFF.

In the case of this clone: Gene names are mouse gene names. The CDR3 end falls 1 residue outside the read, so it is completed with the germline J gene. The chain has TRBV14 and TRBJ2-3, with 8 bases matching TRBD1. Germline lookup yields CDR1 SGHDT and CDR2 FRDEAV. CDR3 length: 13 amino acids. V dropped 5 bases and J dropped 12; count of bases not matched to a gene: 11. CDR3 DNA, as far as it was read: TGTGCCAGCAGGACAGGGGTCTCCGGTCCCCTGTAT. The encoded protein is CASRTGVSGPLY. The whole CDR3 region reads CASRTGVSGPLYF.

With regard to this clone: Gene names follow the mouse nomenclature. Read coverage stops 1 residue before the CDR3 terminus; the germline J gene supplies the remainder. The chain links TRBV3 to TRBJ1-6; D is unresolved. TRBJ1-6 is an open reading frame, and its role is uncertain. The germline V and J ends were trimmed by 3 bases and 0 bases, with 0 bases remaining between them. This CDR3 comprises 13 residues. Germline V gene data show CDR1 as SNHLY and CDR2 as FYNGKV (reference sequence). Incomplete CDR3 DNA: TGTGCCAGCAGCTTTTCCTATAATTCGCCCCTCTAC. It is translated as CASSFSYNSPLY. The full CDR3 is CASSFSYNSPLYF.

With respect to this clone: The germline and genes are mouse ones. Read coverage stops 1 residue before the CDR3 terminus; the germline J gene supplies the remainder. V usage is TRBV2 and J usage is TRBJ1-6; D is perhaps TRBD1 (6 bases). TRBJ1-6 is given ORF status, its function remaining uncertain. This CDR3 comprises 16 residues. The V end lost 0 bases, the J end lost 0 bases, and 6 bases lay between the germline ends. Germline assignment: CDR1 LGHNA and CDR2 YSYQKL. The CDR3 here is CASSQDRGSYNSPLYF. The sequenced CDR3 bases are TGTGCCAGCAGCCAAGACAGGGGTTCCTATAATTCGCCCCTCTAC.

A few counts support this clone. Gene names refer to mouse genes. The observed sequence ends 1 residue before the CDR3 terminus, with the missing tail filled in from the germline J gene. The J gene is TRBJ2-7, the V gene TRBV16, with 10 bases fitting TRBD2. CDR3 length equals 15 residues. Germline V gives CDR1 SGHSA, CDR2 FRNQAP. V lost 0 bases, J lost 6 bases, and 5 bases stayed unmatched. The covered CDR3 bases are TGTGCAAGCAGCTTAGATACGACTGGGGGGAGTGAACAGTAC. This sequence encodes CASSLDTTGGSEQY. The CDR3 reads in full as CASSLDTTGGSEQYF.

On this clone: Genes here carry mouse names. The DNA ends 1 residue before the CDR3 does, and the rest of the CDR3 is filled in from the germline J gene. V gene TRBV13-2 combines with J gene TRBJ2-2, with D perhaps TRBD1 (6 bases). Trimming left V 2 bases short and J 2 bases short, with 10 bases between. Germline V gene lookup returns CDR1 NNHNN and CDR2 SYGAGS (reference sequence). The CDR3 extends over 15 amino acids. Partial CDR3 DNA: TGTGCCAGCGGTGACGGGAGGGGGAACACCGGGCAGCTCTAC. Translation: CASGDGRGNTGQLY. The full CDR3 sequence reads CASGDGRGNTGQLYF.

In the case of this clone: Mouse gene names and germline throughout. The CDR3 region is CASSPPGQANTEVFF. The covered CDR3 bases are TGTGCCAGCAGCCCACCGGGACAGGCAAACACAGAAGTCTTC. V is TRBV5 and J is TRBJ1-1, with 8 bases identical to TRBD1. The read finishes 1 residue shy of the CDR3 end, and the germline J gene is used to complete it. V lost 4 bases to trimming and J lost 0 bases; unmatched junction nucleotides: 4. The CDR3 loop spans 15 amino acids. The germline V gene encodes CDR1 LGHNA and CDR2 YNLKQL (reference sequence).

As for this clone: Mouse germline and gene names are used. The read ends 1 residue before the CDR3 terminus; that terminus is restored from the germline J gene. This sequence joins TRBV13-3 and TRBJ2-5, with TRBD1 matching over 8 bases. The junction had 3 bases not matched to a gene; V was cut back by 4 bases and J by 5 bases. Germline V gives CDR1 NNHDY, CDR2 SYVADS. This CDR3 is 13 amino acids long. The CDR3 sequence: CASSPGGRDTQYF. The CDR3 bases that were read are TGTGCCAGCAGTCCAGGGGGCAGAGACACCCAGTAC.

As regards this clone: Any gene name here is a mouse gene name. The read ends 1 residue early relative to the CDR3; the germline J gene fills the gap. The chain links TRBV26 to TRBJ2-3, with 10 nucleotides matching TRBD1. Germline lookup yields CDR1 KGHPV and CDR2 FQNQEV (reference sequence). V trimming: 1 base; J trimming: 1 base; junction bases outside the gene matches: 2. The CDR3 runs 16 residues. Here the CDR3 reads CASSLWDRGGAETLYF. The part of the CDR3 DNA that was read is TGTGCCAGCAGTCTGTGGGACAGGGGCGGTGCAGAAACGCTGTAT.

Comments on this clone: Mouse gene names and germline throughout. Read data end 1 residue before the CDR3 end; the end is taken from the germline J gene. The chain is built from TRBV1 and TRBJ2-3, with 8 nucleotides matching TRBD2. This CDR3 spans 14 amino acids. Per the germline V gene, CDR1 is NSQYPW and CDR2 is LRSPGD (reference sequence). Trimming cost V 0 bases and J 10 bases; bases outside gene matches: 6. The CDR3 spells CTCSAEGLGGPLYF. The covered CDR3 bases are TGCACCTGCAGTGCAGAGGGGCTGGGGGGCCCGCTGTAT.

In regard to this clone: Genes and germline come from the mouse. The CDR3 end lies 1 residue beyond the end of the read and is filled in from the germline J gene. The J gene is TRBJ1-2, the V gene TRBV13-2; D unresolved. The CDR3 length is 12 residues. From germline, CDR1 is NNHNN and CDR2 SYGAGS (reference sequence). With 4 bases removed from V and 4 bases from J, the gap between germline ends came to 8 bases. The CDR3 protein is CASGPTSSDYTF. The sequenced part of the CDR3 DNA is TGTGCCAGCGGTCCGACGAGCTCCGACTACACC.

About this clone itself: All gene names here are mouse names. The read ends 1 residue early relative to the CDR3; the germline J gene fills the gap. This sequence joins TRBV16 and TRBJ1-3, with D possibly matching TRBD1 (6 bases). This CDR3 has 15 residues. V was trimmed by 1 base and J by 2 bases, leaving 9 bases between them. Germline CDR1 reads SGHSA; CDR2 reads FRNQAP. This CDR3 is CASSLAPGAGNTLYF. The part of the CDR3 DNA that was read is TGTGCAAGCAGCTTAGCCCCAGGGGCTGGAAATACGCTCTAT.

Comments on this clone: The gene names given are mouse names. The read comes to an end 1 residue before the CDR3 does, leaving the germline J gene to fill in the end. J is TRBJ1-2 and V is TRBV23; whether TRBD1, the table's D call, matches the DNA was not checked. This CDR3 contains 15 residues. Germline V gene sequence: CDR1 KGHTA, CDR2 FQNQQP. The CDR3 here is CSSSQSQGSNSDYTF. The part of the CDR3 DNA that was read is TGCTCCAGCAGTCAATCTCAGGGCTCAAACTCCGACTACACC.

About this clone itself: The germline and genes are mouse ones. CDR3 DNA (partial): TGTGCCAGCGGTGATGCAGACAGGGGAAACACCCAGTAC. Translating gives CASGDADRGNTQY. The whole CDR3 region reads CASGDADRGNTQYF. This chain joins TRBV13-2 and TRBJ2-5, with 8 positions matching TRBD1. The read terminates 1 residue ahead of where the CDR3 ends, so the germline J gene completes it. The CDR3 is made up of 14 amino acids. From germline, CDR1 is NNHNN and CDR2 SYGAGS (reference sequence). Trimming took 0 bases from V and 7 from J; bases not matched to a gene: 4.

As concerns this clone: Germline and genes here are mouse. The CDR3 reads CASGPGQQNTLYF. The CDR3 bases that were read are TGTGCCAGCGGTCCGGGACAACAAAACACCTTGTAC. The rearrangement links TRBV13-2 to TRBJ2-4, with D maybe TRBD1 (6 bases). The observed sequence ends 1 residue before the CDR3 terminus, with the missing tail filled in from the germline J gene. This CDR3 spans 13 amino acids. V gave up 4 bases and J gave up 3 bases, with 9 bases separating them. The germline V gene has CDR1 NNHNN and CDR2 SYGAGS (reference sequence).

With respect to this clone: Gene and germline names: mouse. The read gets to within 1 residue of the CDR3 end, and the germline J gene fills in the rest. The chain carries TRBV13-2 and TRBJ2-1; D may correspond to TRBD1 or TRBD2 (5 bases each). This CDR3 is built from 15 residues. CDR1 NNHNN and CDR2 SYGAGS come from the germline V gene (reference sequence). Trimming removed 0 bases at V and 5 bases at J, with 12 bases between. CDR3 sequence: CASGDAGEDDAEQFF. The sequenced part of the CDR3 DNA is TGTGCCAGCGGTGATGCGGGGGAGGATGATGCTGAGCAGTTC.

A note on this clone: The genes are named according to mouse. The read comes to an end 1 residue before the CDR3 does, leaving the germline J gene to fill in the end. The rearrangement joins TRBV1 to TRBJ2-3; 8 positions match TRBD2. Germline assignment: CDR1 NSQYPW and CDR2 LRSPGD (reference sequence). J was trimmed by 3 bases and V by 8 bases; bases with no gene match: 4. The CDR3 loop spans 13 amino acids. The CDR3 loop is CTCGGAGAETLYF. Partial CDR3 DNA: TGCACCTGCGGGGGGGCGGGCGCAGAAACGCTGTAT.

About this clone: The gene symbols are mouse symbols. The CDR3 end is not reached by the read, which stops 1 residue before it; the germline J gene fills it in. The chain couples TRBV31 to TRBJ1-1; weak D call: TRBD1 (6 bases). This CDR3 has 14 residues. The ends were cut back, 0 bases at V and 4 bases at J, with 12 bases in the middle. Germline lookup yields CDR1 GKSSPN and CDR2 SITVG. Here the CDR3 reads CAWSLGGEGTEVFF. The DNA read from the CDR3 is TGTGCCTGGAGTCTAGGGGGTGAGGGCACAGAAGTCTTC.

With respect to this clone: Gene names denote mouse genes. The CDR3 is cut off 1 residue early in the read; its end comes from the germline J gene. V and J are TRBV13-3 and TRBJ2-1; 9 bases align to TRBD2. The CDR3 loop spans 16 amino acids. V shed 0 bases, J shed 0 bases, and the junction held 1 base outside the gene matches. In germline, CDR1 is NNHDY, CDR2 SYVADS. Here the CDR3 reads CASSDAGGVNYAEQFF. The CDR3 bases that were read are TGTGCCAGCAGTGATGCTGGGGGGGTTAACTATGCTGAGCAGTTC.

For this clone: Genes and germline are mouse. CDR3 DNA, as far as it was read: TGTGCCAGCAGCCCTTCTGGAAATACGCTCTAT. It translates to CASSPSGNTLY. The entire CDR3 sequence reads CASSPSGNTLYF. J is TRBJ1-3 and V is TRBV4; D uncertain. From the germline J gene comes the end of the CDR3, since the read stops 1 residue before it. The CDR3 length is 12 residues. V was shortened by 5 bases and J by 0 bases, with 2 bases between the two germline ends. Looked up from germline, CDR1 is LGHDT and CDR2 is YNNKQL (reference sequence). Variable domain in full (rest from reference TRBV4 and TRBJ1-3): ETAVFQTPNYHVTQVGNEVSFNCKQTLGHDTMYWYKQDSKKLLKIMFSYNNKQLIVNETVPRRFSPQSSDKAHLNLRIKSVEPEDSAVYLCASSPSGNTLYFGEGSRLIVV.

As to this clone: Gene names denote mouse genes. Coverage ceases 1 residue before the CDR3 finishes, and the germline J gene fills in the end. The chain combines TRBV3 with TRBJ2-5; TRBD2 matches 9 bases. The V gene end was trimmed by 3 bases and the J gene end by 2 bases; junction bases not matched to a gene: 6. The CDR3 consists of 16 residues. Germline V gene sequence: CDR1 SNHLY, CDR2 FYNGKV (reference sequence). Partial CDR3 DNA: TGTGCCAGCAGCTTTGATGGGGGGGCGCCCCAAGACACCCAGTAC. It encodes CASSFDGGAPQDTQY. In full, the CDR3 reads CASSFDGGAPQDTQYF.